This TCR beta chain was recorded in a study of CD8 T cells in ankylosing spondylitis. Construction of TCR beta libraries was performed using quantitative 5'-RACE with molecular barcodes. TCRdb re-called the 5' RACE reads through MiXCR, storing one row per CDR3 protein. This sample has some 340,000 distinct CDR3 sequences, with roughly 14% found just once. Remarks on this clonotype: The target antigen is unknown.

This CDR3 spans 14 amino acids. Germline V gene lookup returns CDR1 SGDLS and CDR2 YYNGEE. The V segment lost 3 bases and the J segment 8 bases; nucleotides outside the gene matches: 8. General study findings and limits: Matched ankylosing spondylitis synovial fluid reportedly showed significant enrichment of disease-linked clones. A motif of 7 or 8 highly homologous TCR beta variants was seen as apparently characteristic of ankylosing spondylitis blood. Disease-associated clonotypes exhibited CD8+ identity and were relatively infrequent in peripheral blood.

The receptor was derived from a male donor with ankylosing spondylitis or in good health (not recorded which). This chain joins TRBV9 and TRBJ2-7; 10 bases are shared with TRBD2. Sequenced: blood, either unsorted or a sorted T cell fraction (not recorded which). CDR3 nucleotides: TGTGCCAGCAGCGGGACTAGCGGTGTCCAGAAGCAGTACTTC. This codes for CASSGTSGVQKQYF.